This T cell receptor beta chain was captured in a study of blood T cell repertoires in COVID-19. For the study at large: Acute and convalescent COVID-19 specimens originated in the United States, Italy and Spain. Sources were T cells, B-cell-depleted T cells, or PBMCs; the material itself was cDNA or gDNA.

This CDR3 has 14 amino acids. CDR1 and CDR2 from the germline V gene are SGHTA and FQGNSA. V shed 2 bases and J shed 1 base, with 8 bases lying between them. In the study's own analysis: Cell counts per sample came from amplifying reference gene primers. Profiled with immunoSEQ multiplex PCR; TCRdb holds only in-frame clones, not every one. The DNA gave D and trimming, while V, J and clone size come from that table. The sample has around 120,000 clones, around 89% seen once; the top ten hold roughly 1.4%. The receptor comes from a human donor in a cohort sampled during active COVID-19. The chain links TRBV7-2 to TRBJ1-1; no clear D. The specimen was peripheral blood. The CDR3: CASSLNSQNTEAFF. For the CDR3, the DNA is TGTGCCAGCAGCTTAAACTCTCAGAACACTGAAGCTTTCTTT.